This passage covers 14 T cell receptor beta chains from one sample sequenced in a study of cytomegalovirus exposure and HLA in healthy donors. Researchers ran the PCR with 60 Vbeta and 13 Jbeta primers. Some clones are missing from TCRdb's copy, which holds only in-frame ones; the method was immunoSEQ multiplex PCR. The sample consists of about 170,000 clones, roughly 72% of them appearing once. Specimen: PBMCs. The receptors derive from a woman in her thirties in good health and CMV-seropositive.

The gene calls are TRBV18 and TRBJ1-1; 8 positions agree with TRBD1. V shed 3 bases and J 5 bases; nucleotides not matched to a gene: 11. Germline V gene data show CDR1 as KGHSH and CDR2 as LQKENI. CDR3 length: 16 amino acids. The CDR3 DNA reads TGTGCCAGCTCACCCCAAACCGGGACAGGTATGACTGAAGCTTTCTTT. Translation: CASSPQTGTGMTEAFF.

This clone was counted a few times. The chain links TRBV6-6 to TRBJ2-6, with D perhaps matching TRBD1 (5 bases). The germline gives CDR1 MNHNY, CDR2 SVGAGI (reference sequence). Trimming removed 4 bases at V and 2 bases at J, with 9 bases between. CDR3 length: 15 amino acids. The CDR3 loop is CASSSRQPGANVLTF. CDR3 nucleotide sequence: TGTGCCAGCAGTTCCCGACAGCCTGGGGCCAACGTCCTGACTTTC.

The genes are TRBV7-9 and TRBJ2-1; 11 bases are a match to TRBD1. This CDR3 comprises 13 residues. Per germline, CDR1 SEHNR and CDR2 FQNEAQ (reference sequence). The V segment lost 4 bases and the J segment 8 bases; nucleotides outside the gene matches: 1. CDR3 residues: CASSWTGGHEQFF. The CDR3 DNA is TGTGCCAGCAGCTGGACAGGGGGCCATGAGCAGTTCTTC.

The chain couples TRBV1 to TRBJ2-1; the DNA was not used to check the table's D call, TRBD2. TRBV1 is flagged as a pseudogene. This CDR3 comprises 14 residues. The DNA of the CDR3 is TGCACCAGCAGCCAGCCGGGACTAGGTGGACGGCAGTTCTTC. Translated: CTSSQPGLGGRQFF.

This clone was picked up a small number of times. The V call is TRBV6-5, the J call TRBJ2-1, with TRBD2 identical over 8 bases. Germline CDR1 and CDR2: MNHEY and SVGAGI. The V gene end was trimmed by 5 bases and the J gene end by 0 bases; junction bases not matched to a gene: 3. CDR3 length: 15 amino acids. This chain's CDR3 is CASSLSGISYNEQFF. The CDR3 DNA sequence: TGTGCCAGCAGTCTTAGCGGGATCTCCTACAATGAGCAGTTCTTC.

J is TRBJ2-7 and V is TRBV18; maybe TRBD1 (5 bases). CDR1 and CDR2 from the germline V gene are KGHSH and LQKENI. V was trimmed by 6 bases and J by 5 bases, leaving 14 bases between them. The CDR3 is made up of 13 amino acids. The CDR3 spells CASSPRDTDEQYF. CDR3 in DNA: TGTGCCAGCTCCCCCAGGGATACCGACGAGCAGTACTTC.

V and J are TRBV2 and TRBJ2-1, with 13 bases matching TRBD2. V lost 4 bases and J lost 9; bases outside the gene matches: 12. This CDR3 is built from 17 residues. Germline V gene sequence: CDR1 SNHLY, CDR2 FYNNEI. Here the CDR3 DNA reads TGTGCCAGCAGTGTGGGGGGGACTAGCGGGATCGGCGGTGAGCAGTTCTTC. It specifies CASSVGGTSGIGGEQFF. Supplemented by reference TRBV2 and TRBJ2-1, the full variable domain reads EPEVTQTPSHQVTQMGQEVILRCVPISNHLYFYWYRQILGQKVEFLVSFYNNEISEKSEIFDDQFSVERPDGSNFTLKIRSTKLEDSAMYFCASSVGGTSGIGGEQFFGPGTRLTVL.

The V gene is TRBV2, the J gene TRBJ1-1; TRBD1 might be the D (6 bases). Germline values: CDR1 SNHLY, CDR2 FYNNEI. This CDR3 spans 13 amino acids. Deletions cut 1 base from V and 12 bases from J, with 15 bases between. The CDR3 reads CASSEEMTGLTFF. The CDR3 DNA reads TGTGCCAGCAGTGAAGAAATGACAGGTCTGACTTTCTTT.

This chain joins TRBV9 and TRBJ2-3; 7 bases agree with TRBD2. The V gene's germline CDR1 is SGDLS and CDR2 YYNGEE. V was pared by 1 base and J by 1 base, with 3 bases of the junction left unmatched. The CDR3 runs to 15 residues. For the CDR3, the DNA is TGTGCCAGCAGCGTAAGTCTAGCGGGCACAGATACGCAGTATTTT. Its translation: CASSVSLAGTDTQYF.

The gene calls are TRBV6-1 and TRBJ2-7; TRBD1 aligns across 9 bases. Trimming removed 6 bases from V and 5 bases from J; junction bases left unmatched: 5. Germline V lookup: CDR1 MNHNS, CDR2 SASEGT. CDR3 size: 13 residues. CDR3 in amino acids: CASSRDRVNEQYF. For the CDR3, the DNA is TGTGCCAGCAGCCGGGACAGGGTAAACGAGCAGTACTTC.

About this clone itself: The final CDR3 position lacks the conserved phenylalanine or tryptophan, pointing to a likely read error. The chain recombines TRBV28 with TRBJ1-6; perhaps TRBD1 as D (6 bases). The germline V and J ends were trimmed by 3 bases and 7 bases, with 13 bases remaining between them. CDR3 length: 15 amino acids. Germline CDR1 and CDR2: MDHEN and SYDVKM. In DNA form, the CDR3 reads TGTGCCAGCAGTTTTCTAGTACAGGGAAATTCACCCCTCCACCTT. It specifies CASSFLVQGNSPLHL.

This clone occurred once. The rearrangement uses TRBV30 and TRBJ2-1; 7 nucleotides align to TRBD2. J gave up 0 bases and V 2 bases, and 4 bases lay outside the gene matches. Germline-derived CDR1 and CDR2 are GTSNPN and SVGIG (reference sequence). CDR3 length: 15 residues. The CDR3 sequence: CAWSLGGSSYNEQFF. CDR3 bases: TGTGCCTGGAGTCTTGGCGGGAGCTCCTACAATGAGCAGTTCTTC.

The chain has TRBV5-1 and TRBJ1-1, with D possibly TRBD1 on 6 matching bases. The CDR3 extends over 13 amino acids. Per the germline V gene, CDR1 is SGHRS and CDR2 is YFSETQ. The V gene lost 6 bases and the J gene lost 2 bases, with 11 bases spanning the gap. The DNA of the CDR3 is TGCGCCAGCACCGAACAGGGAAACACTGAAGCTTTCTTT. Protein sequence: CASTEQGNTEAFF.

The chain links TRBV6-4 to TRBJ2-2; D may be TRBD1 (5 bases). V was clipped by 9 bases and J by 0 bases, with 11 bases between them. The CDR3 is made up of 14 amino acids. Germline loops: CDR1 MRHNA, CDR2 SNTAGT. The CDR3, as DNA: TGTGCCAGACACGGACAAGCGAACACCGGGGAGCTGTTTTTT. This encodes CARHGQANTGELFF.